A single sample is the source of the 22 T cell receptor beta chains below, sequenced in a study of Ad26.COV2.S vaccination and SARS-CoV-2 variants. Stated treatment: some 20 received Ad26.COV2.S at low or high dose, single or two shots; roughly 5 received placebo; per-sample allocation not given. Samples analyzed were those drawn on day 63 after the first vaccine or placebo injection. Produced via immunoSEQ multiplex PCR; TCRdb's table is partial and in-frame only. The data hold about 480,000 clones, with around 88% observed a single time. The sequencing used peripheral blood, collected in a trial of Ad26.COV2.S vaccine versus placebo. These receptors were obtained from a person between 18 and 59 years old who received the Ad26.COV2.S COVID-19 vaccine or a placebo.

This clone has a single count. This chain connects TRBV28 to TRBJ2-3; the match to TRBD2 covers 10 bases. The J segment lost 0 bases and the V segment lost 6 bases, leaving 6 bases of the junction unmatched. In germline, CDR1 is MDHEN, CDR2 SYDVKM. This CDR3 contains 16 residues. CDR3 sequence (DNA): TGTGCCAGCAGCTCTAGCGGGGGTGGGAGCACAGATACGCAGTATTTT. Encoded protein: CASSSSGGGSTDTQYF.

The chain is built from TRBV30 and TRBJ2-3; D unclear. Germline values: CDR1 GTSNPN, CDR2 SVGIG (reference sequence). The CDR3 covers 12 residues. Trimming pared 4 bases from V and 5 bases from J, leaving 10 bases between. The CDR3 DNA reads TGTGCCTGGACGCGGAGTGGAGATACGCAGTATTTT. Amino acids: CAWTRSGDTQYF.

The rearrangement links TRBV9 to TRBJ2-3; 14 bases align to TRBD2. The germline V gene encodes CDR1 SGDLS and CDR2 YYNGEE. With 2 bases clipped from V and 1 base from J, the junction kept 3 bases outside the gene matches. The CDR3 spans 17 residues. The CDR3, as DNA: TGTGCCAGCAGCGTGGGACTAGCGGGAGCCGGCACAGATACGCAGTATTTT. Translating it yields CASSVGLAGAGTDTQYF.

This clone showed up just once. This sequence joins TRBV6-5 and TRBJ1-5, with D uncertain. CDR1 is MNHEY and CDR2 is SVGAGI in the germline V gene. This CDR3 region has 13 residues. With 11 bases removed from V and 2 bases from J, the gap between germline ends came to 13 bases. The CDR3 region has the DNA TGTGCCTCGGCATCTGGGGGCAATCAGCCCCAGCATTTT. This sequence encodes CASASGGNQPQHF.

J is TRBJ2-7 and V is TRBV30, with D perhaps TRBD1 (6 bases). The CDR3 covers 15 residues. The ends were cut back, 0 bases at V and 3 bases at J, with 15 bases in the middle. CDR1 GTSNPN and CDR2 SVGIG come from the germline V gene (reference sequence). The CDR3 bases are TGTGCCTGGAGTGTCGTGGACAGCTTGTTCTACGAGCAGTACTTC. It specifies CAWSVVDSLFYEQYF.

The chain uses TRBV4-3 and TRBJ2-7, with 8 positions matching TRBD2. Germline V CDR1 and CDR2: LGHNA, YSLEER. Trimming removed 4 bases from V and 2 bases from J; junction bases left unmatched: 16. The CDR3 length is 18 residues. CDR3 residues: CASSLVPVTGTRTYEQYF. In DNA, the CDR3 is TGCGCCAGCAGCCTCGTCCCGGTAACCGGGACTAGGACCTACGAGCAGTACTTC.

CDR3 region: CSVEEGLQGETQYF. The CDR3 nucleotides are TGCAGCGTTGAAGAAGGTTTACAGGGAGAGACCCAGTACTTC. This rearrangement joins TRBV29-1 to TRBJ2-5; weak D call: TRBD1 (6 bases). CDR1 is SQVTM, CDR2 ANQGSEA, per germline. Trimming stripped 0 bases from V and 4 bases from J, with 12 bases between. This CDR3 has 14 residues.

The CDR3 bases are TGTGCCTTCATGAGAAGGGGTCGGCTAAGAAACTATGGCTACACCTTC. Protein: CAFMRRGRLRNYGYTF. The chain combines TRBV30 with TRBJ1-2; a weak D match, TRBD1 (5 bases). This CDR3 is built from 16 residues. Germline V CDR1 and CDR2: GTSNPN, SVGIG (reference sequence). V lost 7 bases and J 2 bases, leaving 23 bases between the germline ends.

Notes on this clone: The sample holds other DNA sequences that translate to the same CDR3. This chain joins TRBV6-6 and TRBJ1-2; D uncertain. Germline V gene data show CDR1 as MNHNY and CDR2 as SVGAGI (reference sequence). V lost 6 bases, J lost 3 bases, and 11 bases lay in between. CDR3 size: 13 residues. The CDR3 sequence is CASSTGLDYGYTF. The CDR3, as DNA: TGTGCCAGCAGCACCGGTTTGGACTATGGCTACACCTTC.

The rearrangement uses TRBV9 and TRBJ2-5, with D unresolved. V gave up 3 bases and J gave up 0 bases, with 15 bases separating them. The germline V gene has CDR1 SGDLS and CDR2 YYNGEE. The CDR3 length is 16 residues. This CDR3 reads CASSAGETTYQETQYF. The CDR3 bases are TGTGCCAGCAGCGCCGGAGAAACCACGTACCAAGAGACCCAGTACTTC.

The chain joins TRBV20-1 to TRBJ2-5, with no clear D. Trimming took 5 bases from V and 5 from J, leaving 9 bases between them. The germline CDR1 and CDR2 sequences are DFQATT and SNEGSKA (reference sequence). CDR3 length equals 11 residues. The CDR3 DNA reads as TGCAGTGCTTCCCCTGGTGAGACCCAGTACTTC. It encodes CSASPGETQYF.

The chain joins TRBV5-8 to TRBJ2-1; the match to TRBD2 covers 14 bases. The CDR3 runs 19 residues. V trimming: 0 bases; J trimming: 0 bases; junction bases outside the gene matches: 5. The germline V gene has CDR1 SGHTS and CDR2 YDEGEE. As DNA, the CDR3 is TGTGCCAGCAGCTTGGAAGGACTAGCGGGAGGTCTCTCCTACAATGAGCAGTTCTTC. Translated, it gives CASSLEGLAGGLSYNEQFF.

The J gene is TRBJ2-5, the V gene TRBV19; 8 positions agree with TRBD2. V lost 6 bases, J lost 1 base, and 1 base stayed unmatched. The CDR3 spans 13 residues. Per the germline V gene, CDR1 is LNHDA and CDR2 is SQIVND (reference sequence). CDR3 in amino acids: CASRLAAQETQYF. The CDR3 DNA is TGTGCCAGTAGACTAGCGGCCCAAGAGACCCAGTACTTC.

The chain is built from TRBV7-8 and TRBJ2-7; 7 nucleotides match TRBD1. Germline loops: CDR1 SGHVS, CDR2 FQNEAQ. V was pared by 6 bases and J by 3 bases, with 2 bases of the junction left unmatched. This CDR3 is 12 amino acids long. This chain's CDR3 is CASRDRSYEQYF. In DNA, the CDR3 is TGTGCCAGCAGGGACAGGAGCTACGAGCAGTACTTC.

This clone was seen a few times. Written as DNA, the CDR3 is TGTGCCAGTAATGTAGCGGGAGCTTTCGACACCGGGGAGCTGTTTTTT. It codes for CASNVAGAFDTGELFF. The chain recombines TRBV19 with TRBJ2-2, with 9 positions matching TRBD2. Trimming removed 7 bases from V and 3 bases from J; junction bases left unmatched: 9. Germline-derived CDR1 and CDR2 are LNHDA and SQIVND (reference sequence). This CDR3 is built from 16 residues.

The gene calls are TRBV19 and TRBJ1-1; 10 nucleotides line up with TRBD1. V lost 8 bases, J lost 2 bases, and 8 bases stayed unmatched. The V gene's germline CDR1 is LNHDA and CDR2 SQIVND (reference sequence). The CDR3 loop spans 15 amino acids. CDR3 sequence: CASRDRGRQNTEAFF. The CDR3 DNA is TGTGCCAGTCGGGACAGGGGAAGACAAAACACTGAAGCTTTCTTT.

The chain carries TRBV7-3 and TRBJ2-6; no definite D call. The CDR3 length is 17 residues. V lost 5 bases and J lost 0, with 14 bases in between. The germline CDR1 and CDR2 sequences are SGHTA and FQGTGA. Here the CDR3 DNA reads TGTGCCAGCAGCCCCCCTGGCGTGACCTCTGGGGCCAACGTCCTGACTTTC. This translates into CASSPPGVTSGANVLTF.

This clone was found many times. This rearrangement joins TRBV24-1 to TRBJ1-2, with D hard to call. The V and J ends lost 2 bases and 6 bases respectively, with 0 bases between them. Per germline, CDR1 KGHDR and CDR2 SFDVKD. The CDR3 has 10 residues. Here the CDR3 reads CATSDYGYTF. Here the CDR3 DNA reads TGTGCCACCAGTGATTATGGCTACACCTTC.

The chain is built from TRBV27 and TRBJ2-7, with 8 bases lining up with TRBD1. J was trimmed by 1 base and V by 4 bases; bases with no gene match: 9. CDR1 is MNHEY and CDR2 is SMNVEV in the germline V gene (reference sequence). This CDR3 contains 16 residues. The DNA for the CDR3 is TGTGCCAGCAGTTCGAGAACAGGGGGGAGATCCTACGAGCAGTACTTC. This sequence encodes CASSSRTGGRSYEQYF.

This chain connects TRBV7-3 to TRBJ2-1; D might be TRBD2 (5 bases). CDR1 and CDR2 (germline): SGHTA, FQGTGA. Trimming took 5 bases from V and 8 from J, leaving 13 bases between them. The CDR3 covers 13 residues. In DNA form, the CDR3 reads TGTGCCAGCAGCCCAGCGGCTAACGATGAGCAGTTCTTC. This sequence encodes CASSPAANDEQFF.

The chain recombines TRBV25-1 with TRBJ1-1; no definite D call. Germline CDR1 reads MGHDK; CDR2 reads SYGVNS. V dropped 1 base and J dropped 6 bases, with 9 bases sitting between them. The CDR3 extends over 13 amino acids. Written as DNA, the CDR3 is TGTGCCAGCAGTGAATCGTTCGGGGCTGAAGCTTTCTTT. Protein: CASSESFGAEAFF.

The gene calls are TRBV5-1 and TRBJ2-2; 11 positions match TRBD1. The junction had 8 bases not matched to a gene; V was cut back by 3 bases and J by 7 bases. The CDR3 contains 16 residues. Germline loops: CDR1 SGHRS, CDR2 YFSETQ. CDR3 in DNA: TGCGCCAGCAGCTCCTCCGCCGGGACAGGGGGCGGGGAGCTGTTTTTT. Protein: CASSSSAGTGGGELFF.